A selection of T cell receptor beta chains follows, all from one sample in a study of T cell repertoires in cytomegalovirus infection. No antigens are known for them. TCRdb reprocessed the reads with MiXCR, giving one entry per CDR3 protein. The sample yields roughly 920,000 distinct CDR3 sequences, approximately 30% seen once. The sequencing used cultured CD8+ T cells from PBMCs, collected from culture after CMV antigen stimulation. Every receptor here comes from a human donor in good health (CMV status not recorded). Some clones in this sample may be carry-over from other donors' samples. Each CDR3 is given with its conserved first and last residue. The order of the fields is V gene, D gene, clone size, J gene, CDR3 protein, CDR3 DNA. The D gene is left open where the match is weak. Size is omitted from some rows. Given values are once, few, many or a class for expanded clones.

v_gene: TRBV7-9
d_gene: .
abundance: many
j_gene: TRBJ1-2
CDR3aa: CASSSSTNYGYTF
CDR3nt: TGTGCCAGCAGCTCCTCAACTAACTATGGCTACACCTTC

v_gene: TRBV5-6
d_gene: .
abundance: .
j_gene: TRBJ1-1
CDR3aa: CASTLLTRPRSAFF
CDR3nt: TGTGCCAGCACCCTTCTAACGCGGCCGAGGTCGGCTTTCTTT

v_gene: TRBV7-8
d_gene: TRBD2
abundance: .
j_gene: TRBJ2-5
CDR3aa: CASSFPSGGAEETQYF
CDR3nt: TGTGCCAGCAGCTTCCCTAGCGGGGGGGCGGAAGAGACCCAGTACTTC

v_gene: TRBV28
d_gene: .
abundance: .
j_gene: TRBJ2-6
CDR3aa: CASSSSEFDYTGANVLTF
CDR3nt: TGTGCCAGCAGTTCCTCCGAATTTGACTACACTGGGGCCAACGTCCTGACTTTC

v_gene: TRBV4-1
d_gene: .
abundance: .
j_gene: TRBJ1-4
CDR3aa: CASSQEVDFEKLFF
CDR3nt: TGCGCCAGCAGCCAAGAAGTTGACTTTGAAAAACTGTTTTTT

v_gene: TRBV4-2
d_gene: .
abundance: .
j_gene: TRBJ2-1
CDR3aa: CASSQDPGPNEQFF
CDR3nt: TGTGCCAGCAGCCAAGATCCAGGACCCAATGAGCAGTTCTTC

v_gene: TRBV6-5
d_gene: .
abundance: .
j_gene: TRBJ2-5
CDR3aa: CANSSWEGSATQYF
CDR3nt: TGTGCCAACAGTTCCTGGGAAGGCTCGGCGACCCAGTACTTC

v_gene: TRBV6-5
d_gene: TRBD1
abundance: few
j_gene: TRBJ2-1
CDR3aa: CASRLPGQGHNEQFF
CDR3nt: TGTGCCAGCAGACTCCCGGGACAGGGACACAATGAGCAGTTCTTC

v_gene: TRBV27
d_gene: TRBD1
abundance: few
j_gene: TRBJ1-6
CDR3aa: CASSLFQGASNSPLHF
CDR3nt: TGTGCCAGCAGTTTATTTCAGGGGGCCTCGAATTCACCCCTCCACTTT

v_gene: TRBV7-6
d_gene: TRBD1
abundance: few
j_gene: TRBJ2-1
CDR3aa: CASSTRLTGSNEQFF
CDR3nt: TGTGCCAGCAGCACCCGACTGACAGGGTCCAATGAGCAGTTCTTC

v_gene: TRBV5-1
d_gene: TRBD1
abundance: .
j_gene: TRBJ1-1
CDR3aa: CASSLAQGTDTEAFF
CDR3nt: TGCGCCAGCAGCTTGGCGCAGGGGACAGACACTGAAGCTTTCTTT

v_gene: TRBV27
d_gene: TRBD1
abundance: .
j_gene: TRBJ1-4
CDR3aa: CASSPGTVANEKLFF
CDR3nt: TGTGCCAGCAGCCCCGGGACAGTCGCTAATGAAAAACTGTTTTTT

v_gene: TRBV6-5
d_gene: .
abundance: .
j_gene: TRBJ2-2
CDR3aa: CASFGSRLGGNTGELFF
CDR3nt: TGTGCCAGCTTTGGGTCCAGGCTCGGGGGTAACACCGGGGAGCTGTTTTTT

v_gene: TRBV6-2/TRBV6-3
d_gene: .
abundance: .
j_gene: TRBJ2-1
CDR3aa: CASSYPWAEQFF
CDR3nt: TGTGCCAGCAGTTACCCGTGGGCCGAGCAGTTCTTC

v_gene: TRBV12-3/TRBV12-4
d_gene: .
abundance: few
j_gene: TRBJ2-2
CDR3aa: CASRPDHTGELFF
CDR3nt: TGTGCCAGCAGACCCGACCACACCGGGGAGCTGTTTTTT

v_gene: TRBV7-2
d_gene: .
abundance: many
j_gene: TRBJ2-1
CDR3aa: CASSPTGYHEQFF
CDR3nt: TGTGCCAGCAGCCCAACAGGGTACCATGAGCAGTTCTTC

v_gene: TRBV7-3
d_gene: .
abundance: many
j_gene: TRBJ1-6
CDR3aa: CASSLITGYNSPLHF
CDR3nt: TGTGCCAGCAGCCTGATTACAGGCTATAATTCACCCCTCCACTTT

v_gene: TRBV6-6
d_gene: TRBD1
abundance: .
j_gene: TRBJ2-1
CDR3aa: CASRWGQGISGPNEQFF
CDR3nt: TGTGCCAGCAGGTGGGGACAGGGAATTAGTGGGCCCAATGAGCAGTTCTTC

v_gene: TRBV12-5
d_gene: .
abundance: few
j_gene: TRBJ2-5
CDR3aa: CASGSEGEETQYF
CDR3nt: TGTGCTAGTGGTTCTGAAGGCGAGGAGACCCAGTACTTC

v_gene: TRBV7-6
d_gene: TRBD2
abundance: .
j_gene: TRBJ2-1
CDR3aa: CASSSSGGAGYEQFF
CDR3nt: TGTGCCAGCAGCTCTAGCGGGGGGGCCGGATATGAGCAGTTCTTC

v_gene: TRBV4-1
d_gene: TRBD2
abundance: few
j_gene: TRBJ2-3
CDR3aa: CASSQEGRGVADTQYF
CDR3nt: TGCGCCAGCAGCCAAGAAGGGCGGGGGGTGGCAGATACGCAGTATTTT

v_gene: TRBV7-2
d_gene: .
abundance: many
j_gene: TRBJ1-1
CDR3aa: CASSFIGVVYTEAFF
CDR3nt: TGTGCCAGCAGCTTCATCGGGGTTGTGTACACTGAAGCTTTCTTT

v_gene: TRBV2
d_gene: .
abundance: .
j_gene: TRBJ1-1
CDR3aa: CASFENTEAFF
CDR3nt: TGTGCCAGCTTTGAGAACACTGAAGCTTTCTTT

v_gene: TRBV10-3
d_gene: .
abundance: .
j_gene: TRBJ2-6
CDR3aa: CAISGQTEIYSGANVLTF
CDR3nt: TGTGCCATCAGTGGGCAGACAGAAATATACTCTGGGGCCAACGTCCTGACTTTC

v_gene: TRBV15
d_gene: .
abundance: .
j_gene: TRBJ1-2
CDR3aa: CATSRDFAGLCGYTF
CDR3nt: TGTGCCACCAGCAGAGATTTCGCCGGATTGTGTGGCTACACCTTC

v_gene: TRBV7-6
d_gene: TRBD2
abundance: .
j_gene: TRBJ2-2
CDR3aa: CASSFSYGGGSTGELFF
CDR3nt: TGTGCCAGCAGCTTTTCTTACGGGGGGGGCAGTACCGGGGAGCTGTTTTTT

v_gene: TRBV12-3/TRBV12-4
d_gene: TRBD2
abundance: .
j_gene: TRBJ2-1
CDR3aa: CASSFWTSGDGGSYNEQFF
CDR3nt: TGTGCCAGCAGTTTTTGGACTAGCGGGGATGGGGGGTCCTACAATGAGCAGTTCTTC

v_gene: TRBV7-2
d_gene: .
abundance: many
j_gene: TRBJ1-5
CDR3aa: CASSSGHQPQHF
CDR3nt: TGTGCCAGCAGCTCCGGACATCAGCCCCAGCATTTT

v_gene: TRBV7-6
d_gene: .
abundance: .
j_gene: TRBJ2-5
CDR3aa: CASSLVTVGETQYF
CDR3nt: TGTGCCAGCAGCTTAGTGACCGTTGGTGAGACCCAGTACTTC